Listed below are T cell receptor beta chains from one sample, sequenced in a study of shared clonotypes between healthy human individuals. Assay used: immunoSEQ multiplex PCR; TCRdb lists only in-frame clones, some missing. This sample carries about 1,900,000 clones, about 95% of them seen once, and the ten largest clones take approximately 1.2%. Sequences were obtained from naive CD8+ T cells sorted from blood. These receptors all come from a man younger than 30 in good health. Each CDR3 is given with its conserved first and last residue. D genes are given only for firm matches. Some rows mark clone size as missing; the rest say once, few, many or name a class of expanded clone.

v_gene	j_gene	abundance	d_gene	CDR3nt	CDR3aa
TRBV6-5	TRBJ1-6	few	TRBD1	TGTGCCAGCAGACCGACAGGGATGGATTCACCCCTCCACTTT	CASRPTGMDSPLHF
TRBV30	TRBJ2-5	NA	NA	TGTGCCTGGAGTGTTGGGGAGACCCAGTACTTC	CAWSVGETQYF
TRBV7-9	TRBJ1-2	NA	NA	TGTGCCAGCAGCTCCGGAAACTATGGCTACACCTTC	CASSSGNYGYTF
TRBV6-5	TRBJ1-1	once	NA	TGTGCCAGCAGTTACTCACCCGCGACCAACACTGAAGCTTTCTTT	CASSYSPATNTEAFF
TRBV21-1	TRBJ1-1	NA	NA	TGTGCCAGCAGCAAGGACACTAACACTGAAGCTTTCTTT	CASSKDTNTEAFF
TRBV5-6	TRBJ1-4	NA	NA	TGTGCCAGCAGTCCCTGGGGAGCAACTAATGAAAAACTGTTTTTT	CASSPWGATNEKLFF
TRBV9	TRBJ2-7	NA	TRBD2	TGTGCCAGCAGCGTAGGGTTAGCGGGAGGGCCTCACGAGCAGTACTTC	CASSVGLAGGPHEQYF
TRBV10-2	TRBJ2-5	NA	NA	TGCGCCAGCAGTGACCAGGGGCGAAAAGAGACCCAGTACTTC	CASSDQGRKETQYF
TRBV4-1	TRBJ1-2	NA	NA	TGCGCCAGCAGCCAAGTGTCGGGCCAAAGGGACGGCTACACCTTC	CASSQVSGQRDGYTF
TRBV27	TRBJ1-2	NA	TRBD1	TGTGCCAGCAGTTACTCGGACAGGGCCCCCTCTGGCTACACCTTC	CASSYSDRAPSGYTF
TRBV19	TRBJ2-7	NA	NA	TGTGCCAGTAGCCCCGCTGTCAGCTCCTACGAGCAGTACTTC	CASSPAVSSYEQYF
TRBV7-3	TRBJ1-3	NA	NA	TGTGCCAGCAGCTTCGGGTCTACAGATCACTCTGGAAACACCATATATTTT	CASSFGSTDHSGNTIYF
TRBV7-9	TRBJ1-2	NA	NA	TGTGCCAGCAGCTTAGGGAACGGGGGCGATGGCTACACCTTC	CASSLGNGGDGYTF
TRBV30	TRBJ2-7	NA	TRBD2	TGTGCCTGCGGGGGGGGACTAGCGGGAGTACCTCCCTACGAGCAGTACTTC	CACGGGLAGVPPYEQYF
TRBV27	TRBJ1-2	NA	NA	TGTGCCAGCAGTTTTTTTCCCAGGCGAGAGGGCTCGGGGGGGGGCTACACCTTC	CASSFFPRREGSGGGYTF
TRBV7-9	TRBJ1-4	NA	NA	TGTGCCAGCAGCTTCTACACTAATGAAAAACTGTTTTTT	CASSFYTNEKLFF
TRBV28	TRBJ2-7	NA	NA	TGTGCCAGCAGTTTTGATATAGGGGTGGGTTTCTACGAGCAGTACTTC	CASSFDIGVGFYEQYF
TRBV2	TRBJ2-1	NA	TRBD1	TGTGCCAGCCATGGACAGGGCAGCGACAATGAGCAGTTCTTC	CASHGQGSDNEQFF
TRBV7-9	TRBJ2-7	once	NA	TGTGCCAGCAGCTTAGCGACCCCCGGGGCCGAGCAGTACTTC	CASSLATPGAEQYF
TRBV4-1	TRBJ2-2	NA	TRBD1	TGCGCCAGCAGCCAAGAGGGGAAGACAGGGGTGAACACCGGGGAGCTGTTTTTT	CASSQEGKTGVNTGELFF
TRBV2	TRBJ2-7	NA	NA	TGTGCCAGCAGTGAAACCGTGGGAGCCTACGAGCAGTACTTC	CASSETVGAYEQYF
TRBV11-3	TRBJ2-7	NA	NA	TGTGCCAGCAGCCCGGACAGTCTATACGAGCAGTACTTC	CASSPDSLYEQYF
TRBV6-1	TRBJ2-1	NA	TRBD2	TGTGCCAGCAGGGATGGGACTAGCGGGAGGTATGAGCAGTTCTTC	CASRDGTSGRYEQFF
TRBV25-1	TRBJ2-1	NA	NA	TGTGCCAGCAGTGAAAGCTGGGCTAGCCGGTCCTACAATGAGCAGTTCTTC	CASSESWASRSYNEQFF
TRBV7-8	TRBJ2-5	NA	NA	TGTGCCAGCAGCTTAGCGGGTGGTGGGGAGACCCAGTACTTC	CASSLAGGGETQYF
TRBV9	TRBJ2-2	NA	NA	TGTGCCAGCAGCGGAGTGAACACCGGGGAGCTGTTTTTT	CASSGVNTGELFF
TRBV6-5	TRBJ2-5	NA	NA	TGTGCCAGCAGTTACTCTTCAGCTCAATTCGAGACCCAGTACTTC	CASSYSSAQFETQYF
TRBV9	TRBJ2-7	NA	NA	TGTGCCAGCAGCGCCACAGGGAACGAGCAGTACTTC	CASSATGNEQYF
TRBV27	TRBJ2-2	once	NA	TGTGCCAGCAGTTTCCAGGGTAGCACCGGGGAGCTGTTTTTT	CASSFQGSTGELFF
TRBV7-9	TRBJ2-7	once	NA	TGTGCCAGCAGCTTAGTGCTAGCCGGTGCCTACGAGCAGTACTTC	CASSLVLAGAYEQYF
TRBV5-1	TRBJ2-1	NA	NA	TGCGCCAGCAGCTTGGTAGGGGTAGATTACAATGAGCAGTTCTTC	CASSLVGVDYNEQFF
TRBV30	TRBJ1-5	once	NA	TGTGCCTGGAGTCGCAGGGGAGGTCAGCCCCAGCATTTT	CAWSRRGGQPQHF
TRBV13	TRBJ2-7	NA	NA	TGTGCCAGCAGCTTAGTCGGGGCCCAGACAGTGGGCTACGAGCAGTACTTC	CASSLVGAQTVGYEQYF
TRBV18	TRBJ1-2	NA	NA	TGTGCCAGCTCACCCCTCGATTCCGCCGAGGGCTACACCTTC	CASSPLDSAEGYTF
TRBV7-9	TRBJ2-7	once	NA	TGTGCCAGCAGCTCACCGGGGGAGCAGTACTTC	CASSSPGEQYF
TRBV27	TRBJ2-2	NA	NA	TGTGCCAGTCCCAGGGAGGCCGGGGAGCTGTTTTTT	CASPREAGELFF
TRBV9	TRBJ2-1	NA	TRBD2	TGTGCCAGCAGCGACCCGCGGGAGGCCCCTCGTTACAATGAGCAGTTCTTC	CASSDPREAPRYNEQFF
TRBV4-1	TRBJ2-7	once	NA	TGCGCCAGCAGCCAAGAAGGTCTGAGCTCCTACGAGCAGTACTTC	CASSQEGLSSYEQYF
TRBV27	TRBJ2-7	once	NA	TGTGCCAGCAGTTTCCTGGACCGTTCCTACGAGCAGTACTTC	CASSFLDRSYEQYF
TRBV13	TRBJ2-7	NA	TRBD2	TGTGCCAGCAGCTCGGGACTAGCGGGAGGGCTGTACGAGCAGTACTTC	CASSSGLAGGLYEQYF
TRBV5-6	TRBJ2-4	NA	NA	TGTGCCAGCAGCTTGGGCCAGGGGAGAAACATTCAGTACTTC	CASSLGQGRNIQYF
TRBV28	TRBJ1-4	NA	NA	TGTGCCAGCGGGGTGGGTAATGAAAAACTGTTTTTT	CASGVGNEKLFF
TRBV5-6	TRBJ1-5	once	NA	TGTGCCAGCAGCTTGTTCGGGACCCATAATCAGCCCCAGCATTTT	CASSLFGTHNQPQHF
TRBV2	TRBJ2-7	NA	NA	TGTGCCAGCAGTGAGCACAGCGACAGCTCCTACGAGCAGTACTTC	CASSEHSDSSYEQYF
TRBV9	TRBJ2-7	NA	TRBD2	TGTGCCAGCAGCGCCGGACTAGCAATTTACGAGCAGTACTTC	CASSAGLAIYEQYF
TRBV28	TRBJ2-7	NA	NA	TGTGCCAGCAGTTTGTCCGGGGGTGATGGCGAGCAGTACTTC	CASSLSGGDGEQYF
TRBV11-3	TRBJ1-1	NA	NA	TGTGCCAGCAGCCCGCGGGGGGGTTCCACTGAAGCTTTCTTT	CASSPRGGSTEAFF
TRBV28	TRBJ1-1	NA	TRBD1	TGTGCCAGCAGTTTAGTGGGGACAGCTGTCACTGAAGCTTTCTTT	CASSLVGTAVTEAFF